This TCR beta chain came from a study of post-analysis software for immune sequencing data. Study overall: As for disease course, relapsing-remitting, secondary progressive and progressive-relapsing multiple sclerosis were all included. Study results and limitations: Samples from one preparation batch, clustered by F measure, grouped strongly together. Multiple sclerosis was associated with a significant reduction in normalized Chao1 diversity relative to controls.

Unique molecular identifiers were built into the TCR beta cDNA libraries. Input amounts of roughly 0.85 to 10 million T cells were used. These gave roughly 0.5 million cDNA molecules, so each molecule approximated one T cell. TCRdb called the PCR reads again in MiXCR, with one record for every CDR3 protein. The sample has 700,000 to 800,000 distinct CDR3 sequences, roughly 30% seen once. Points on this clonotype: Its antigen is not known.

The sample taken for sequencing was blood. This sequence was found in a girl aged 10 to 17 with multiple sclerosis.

The CDR3 is CASSLVFGPRGGEQYF. The CDR3 nucleotides are TGTGCCAGCAGTTTAGTCTTCGGCCCCAGAGGTGGCGAGCAGTACTTC. The chain links TRBV12-3 or TRBV12-4 to TRBJ2-1; D uncertain. The J call may be in error: the DNA end matches TRBJ2-7 better. The CDR3 has 16 residues.